One and the same sample provided the 15 T cell receptor beta chains below, sequenced in a study of T cell changes during pregnancy in multiple sclerosis. Measured with immunoSEQ multiplex PCR; TCRdb has only the in-frame clones, and not every one. In the table there are about 50,000 clones, 85% to 95% of which are singletons. Sample: CD4+ T cells from peripheral blood mononuclear cells, taken in the third trimester of pregnancy. The receptors derive from a female donor with multiple sclerosis, enrolled in a pregnancy study.

The rearrangement uses TRBV6-1 and TRBJ2-7; a weak D match, TRBD2 (6 bases). Between the trimmed V and J ends, which lost 6 bases and 4 bases, there was a span of 16 bases. The germline V gene has CDR1 MNHNS and CDR2 SASEGT. The length of the CDR3 is 14 residues. CDR3 sequence: CASRHSAGRYEQYF. The CDR3, as DNA: TGTGCCAGCAGGCATTCGGCGGGGAGGTACGAGCAGTACTTC.

This clone occurred a few times. The chain is built from TRBV30 and TRBJ1-1; D is perhaps TRBD1 (6 bases). V was cut by 8 bases and J by 7 bases, with 14 bases left in between. Germline assignment: CDR1 GTSNPN and CDR2 SVGIG (reference sequence). The CDR3 is 11 residues long. The CDR3 nucleotides read TGTGCCGGTAACAGGGCCGGTGAAGCTTTCTTT. This translates into CAGNRAGEAFF. The full variable domain, rest sourced from reference TRBV30 and TRBJ1-1, is SQTIHQWPATLVQPVGSPLSLECTVEGTSNPNLYWYRQAAGRGLQLLFYSVGIGQISSEVPQNLSASRPQDRQFILSSKKLLLSDSGFYLCAGNRAGEAFFGQGTRLTVV.

J is TRBJ2-7 and V is TRBV7-2, with TRBD2 as a possible D gene (6 bases). Per the germline V gene, CDR1 is SGHTA and CDR2 is FQGNSA. Trimming pared 5 bases from V and 10 bases from J, leaving 15 bases between. This CDR3 has 12 residues. CDR3 region: CASSRISGNQYF. CDR3 DNA sequence: TGTGCCAGCAGCCGAATTAGCGGCAACCAGTACTTC.

The V and J genes are TRBV6-6 and TRBJ1-2; 8 bases match TRBD1. The junction had 7 bases not matched to a gene; V was cut back by 4 bases and J by 0 bases. The CDR3 contains 16 residues. CDR1 is MNHNY and CDR2 is SVGAGI in the germline V gene (reference sequence). The CDR3 DNA is TGTGCCAGCAGTTCTCCCTTGACAGGGGCTAACTATGGCTACACCTTC. The encoded protein is CASSSPLTGANYGYTF.

This clone was seen once. This rearrangement joins TRBV4-1 to TRBJ2-7; TRBD1 is a possible D gene (5 bases). Germline values: CDR1 MGHRA, CDR2 YSYEKL. CDR3 length equals 15 residues. The V gene lost 4 bases and the J gene lost 1 base, with 14 bases spanning the gap. CDR3 sequence reads: CASSLESDSSYEQYF. The CDR3, as DNA: TGCGCCAGCAGCCTAGAGTCCGACAGTTCCTACGAGCAGTACTTC.

J is TRBJ2-7 and V is TRBV6-5; D perhaps matches TRBD1 (6 bases). CDR1 is MNHEY and CDR2 is SVGAGI in the germline V gene. Between the trimmed V and J ends, which lost 2 bases and 5 bases, there was a span of 19 bases. The length of the CDR3 is 16 residues. The CDR3, as DNA: TGTGCCAGCAGTTACCATCAGGGACAAAGCAGTAACGAGCAGTACTTC. It encodes CASSYHQGQSSNEQYF.

The count of this clone is one. The rearrangement links TRBV6-1 to TRBJ1-4; D gene ambiguous. Germline V gene data show CDR1 as MNHNS and CDR2 as SASEGT. The CDR3 covers 13 residues. Trimming took off 8 bases at V and 5 bases at J, with 12 bases between the two ends. For the CDR3, the DNA is TGTGCCAGCGAGCCTCGTGTGAATGAAAAACTGTTTTTT. This encodes CASEPRVNEKLFF.

The J gene is TRBJ1-6, the V gene TRBV11-2; the D gene is possibly TRBD1 (6 bases). Trimming pared 6 bases from V and 9 bases from J, leaving 18 bases between. The CDR3 sequence is 15 residues long. Germline CDR1 and CDR2: SGHAT and FQNNGV. The CDR3 spells CASRTGQPGGSPLHF. In nucleotides, the CDR3 is TGTGCCAGCAGAACCGGACAGCCAGGAGGTTCACCCCTCCACTTT. Filled out from reference TRBV11-2 and TRBJ1-6, the complete variable domain reads EAGVAQSPRYKIIEKRQSVAFWCNPISGHATLYWYQQILGQGPKLLIQFQNNGVVDDSQLPKDRFSAERLKGVDSTLKIQPAKLEDSAVYLCASRTGQPGGSPLHFGNGTRLTVT.

This clone was seen a few times. The V gene is TRBV14, the J gene TRBJ1-1, with 8 nucleotides matching TRBD1. This CDR3 spans 15 amino acids. Germline assignment: CDR1 SGHDN and CDR2 FVKESK. The J segment lost 1 base and the V segment lost 2 bases, leaving 3 bases of the junction unmatched. The CDR3 nucleotides read TGTGCCAGCAGCCAAAGGACAGGGAGGAACACTGAAGCTTTCTTT. Protein: CASSQRTGRNTEAFF.

The V call is TRBV15, the J call TRBJ1-3; weak D call: TRBD1 (6 bases). Trimming took 0 bases from V and 5 from J, leaving 14 bases between them. This CDR3 contains 16 residues. In germline, CDR1 is LNHNV, CDR2 YYDKDF (reference sequence). CDR3 region: CATSRDRGRGRNTIYF. The CDR3 coding sequence is TGTGCCACCAGCAGAGATCGAGGCAGGGGCCGAAACACCATATATTTT.

The chain links TRBV7-3 to TRBJ2-1, with 9 bases identical to TRBD2. The germline V gene has CDR1 SGHTA and CDR2 FQGTGA. The CDR3 length is 16 residues. The V segment lost 5 bases and the J segment 5 bases; nucleotides outside the gene matches: 10. Written as DNA, the CDR3 is TGTGCCAGCAGCCCTGTCAAGACTAGCGGAAACAATGAGCAGTTCTTC. The encoded protein is CASSPVKTSGNNEQFF.

J is TRBJ1-2 and V is TRBV4-1, with 10 bases fitting TRBD1. CDR3 size: 15 residues. Germline V gives CDR1 MGHRA, CDR2 YSYEKL. The V segment lost 4 bases and the J segment 3 bases; nucleotides outside the gene matches: 5. The CDR3 DNA is TGCGCCAGCAGCCTAGCCGGGACAGGGGACTATGGCTACACCTTC. Protein: CASSLAGTGDYGYTF.

J is TRBJ2-2 and V is TRBV18; the match to TRBD2 covers 7 bases. Trimming took 4 bases from V and 3 from J; bases not matched to a gene: 8. The germline gives CDR1 KGHSH, CDR2 LQKENI. The CDR3 sequence is 16 residues long. As DNA, the CDR3 is TGTGCCAGCTCACGCCTAGCCCGGGGGGACACCGGGGAGCTGTTTTTT. Amino acid sequence: CASSRLARGDTGELFF.

This clone was counted at least ten times. This rearrangement joins TRBV7-2 to TRBJ1-5, with 8 bases identical to TRBD1. The CDR3 totals 14 residues. V lost 1 base to trimming and J lost 15 bases; unmatched junction nucleotides: 11. The germline gives CDR1 SGHTA, CDR2 FQGNSA. The CDR3 DNA sequence: TGTGCCAGCAGCTTAGAAGGAGGACAGGGAAGAATGCATTTT. Protein: CASSLEGGQGRMHF.

V is TRBV7-9 and J is TRBJ1-5; D gene unclear. The V gene's germline CDR1 is SEHNR and CDR2 FQNEAQ (reference sequence). The V end lost 5 bases, the J end lost 3 bases, and 5 bases lay between the germline ends. The length of the CDR3 is 12 residues. CDR3 residues: CASSLYNQPQHF. DNA of the CDR3: TGTGCCAGCAGCCTCTACAATCAGCCCCAGCATTTT.